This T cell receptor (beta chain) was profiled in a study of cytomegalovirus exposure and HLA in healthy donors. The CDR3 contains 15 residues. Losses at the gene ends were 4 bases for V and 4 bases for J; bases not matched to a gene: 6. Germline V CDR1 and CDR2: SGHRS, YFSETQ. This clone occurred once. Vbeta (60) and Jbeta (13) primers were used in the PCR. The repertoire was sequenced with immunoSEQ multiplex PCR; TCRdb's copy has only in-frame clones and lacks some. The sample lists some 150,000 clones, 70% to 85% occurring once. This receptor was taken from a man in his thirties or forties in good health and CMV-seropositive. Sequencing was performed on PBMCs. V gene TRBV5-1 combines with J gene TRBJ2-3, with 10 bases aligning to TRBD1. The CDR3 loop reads CASSPPTGGPDTQYF. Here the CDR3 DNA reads TGCGCCAGCAGCCCTCCGACAGGGGGCCCAGATACGCAGTATTTT.